This T cell receptor (beta chain) emerged from a study of cytomegalovirus exposure and HLA in healthy donors. A single count supports this clone. Its antigen remains unidentified. Trimming took 1 base from V and 4 from J, leaving 17 bases between them. Germline V gene data show CDR1 as MGHDK and CDR2 as SYGVNS. CDR3 length equals 17 residues. In the PCR, 60 Vbeta and 13 Jbeta primers were used. Some clones are missing from TCRdb's copy, which holds only in-frame ones; the method was immunoSEQ multiplex PCR. The sample includes over 110,000 clones, around 79% of them seen just once. Study-level points and caveats: Differences between HLA loci emerged in a later analysis of TCR association rates, with DRB1 most and HLA-C fewest. HLA alleles showed associations with some 17,000 TCR beta sequences in a later analysis, at a 0.05 false discovery rate.

The TCR comes from a female donor in good health and CMV-seronegative. Source material: PBMCs. The V gene is TRBV25-1, the J gene TRBJ1-3; no definite D call. The CDR3 here is CASSEFGGGVSGNTIYF. CDR3 nucleotides: TGTGCCAGCAGTGAATTCGGCGGCGGGGTATCAGGAAACACCATATATTTT.